This T cell receptor beta chain comes out of a study of T cell responses to AZD1222 COVID-19 vaccine. The table lists this clone with a few counts. J was trimmed by 10 bases and V by 6 bases; bases with no gene match: 10. CDR3 length: 14 residues. Germline CDR1 reads SGHDT; CDR2 reads YYEEEE. Method: immunoSEQ multiplex PCR; TCRdb's copy keeps in-frame clones and lacks some. The sample has 150,000 or so clones, over 75% seen once; the top ten hold around 1.9%. This receptor was identified in an adult in good health. J is TRBJ1-6 and V is TRBV5-6; 7 bases are shared with TRBD1. The source was peripheral blood, collected on day 0 of AZD1222 vaccination. The CDR3 region has the DNA TGTGCCAGCAACCTACAGGGGTTAGCCTCACCCCTCCACTTT. Translation: CASNLQGLASPLHF.